This T cell receptor (beta chain) was retrieved from a study of OX40 agonist ivuxolimab in advanced cancers. Study summary: Every 2 weeks, patients got intravenous ivuxolimab at one of six dose levels (0.01-10 mg/kg). Study-level points and caveats: At 0.1 to 3.0 mg/kg, CD4+ and CD8+ blood T cells expanded clonally by week 6. In CD8+ T cells, expanded clones were on average more numerous than in CD4+.

On this clone itself: The antigen remains undetermined.

The data were produced by immunoSEQ multiplex PCR, yet TCRdb's version contains in-frame clones alone and is incomplete. The sample lists 65,000 to 85,000 clones; over 80% were seen once. This CDR3 has 13 amino acids. The germline CDR1 and CDR2 sequences are GTSNPN and SVGIG (reference sequence). Trimming left V 0 bases short and J 9 bases short, with 11 bases between. The chain uses TRBV30 and TRBJ2-2, with D unresolved. The specimen was CD4+ or CD8+ T cells sorted from blood, collected in a trial of the OX40 agonist ivuxolimab. This clonotype originated in an adult with an advanced solid tumor such as melanoma, head and neck, liver or kidney cancer. CDR3 in DNA: TGTGCCTGGAGTGTAGCTACTGGCCGGGAGCTGTTTTTT. It specifies CAWSVATGRELFF.